This T cell receptor beta chain was identified in a study (dated by TCRdb to about 2015). The study in broad terms: Whether tumor-infiltrating Tregs in breast cancer are recruited from blood Tregs or converted in situ from other CD4+ T cell subsets was tested.

Paper-wide results and their limitations: The larger-cohort validation was restricted to a single TCR beta V-J rearrangement rather than whole repertoires. Tumor memory CD4+ T cell TCR gene usage was found to cluster with blood and lymph node memory CD4+ cells and with lymph node naive CD4+ cells. The greatest overlap of tumor-infiltrating Treg TCR alpha and beta sequences was with tumor naive CD4+ T cells, followed next by blood naive CD4+ T cells.

With respect to this clonotype: Which antigen it targets is not known. The record has no base qualities; no much larger clone is one base away.

CDR1 and CDR2, looked up from the germline V gene (reference sequence), are DFQATT and SNEGSKA. CDR3 length: 12 amino acids, cysteine to phenylalanine. Only CDR3 DNA is held: 36 bases, read in frame from base 1. The germline ends are 6 bases apart after V is trimmed by 3 bases and J by 3 bases. Amplification of full-length TCR variable regions was done by 5' RACE PCR using constant-region reverse primers, and this step was followed by semi-nested PCR with Nested Universal Primer A. Using the ReliaPrep RNA Cell Miniprep System, total RNA was extracted, and the SMARTer RACE 5'/3' Kit was then used to reverse transcribe the RNA into 5'RACE-ready cDNA. Multiplex adaptors were used to barcode full-length TCR alpha and beta libraries, and the barcoded libraries were sequenced on an Illumina MiSeq. In the source study's methods: For each of nine subset-tissue groups, sequencing data from the five patients were pooled, and the groups were then compared using unsupervised clustering of TCR gene usage. The Morisita-Horn index was used to calculate repertoire similarity, with shared sequences weighted by how much each contributed to each repertoire. The public reads were reanalyzed by TCRdb: fastp trimming at Q25, MiXCR alignment, in-frame beta chains only. Entries are consolidated by CDR3 protein sequence, retaining the most common genes and DNA. The V and J calls were not made by the authors but by TCRdb's processing. The sample table holds roughly 55,000 distinct CDR3 sequences, of which approximately 25% were seen once. The ten largest make up about 3% of the sample.

Naive CD4+ T cells were purified with the Miltenyi Naive CD4+ T Cell Isolation kit, with Tregs depleted using CD25 microbeads. Tregs, naive and memory CD4+ T cells from tumor, blood and ipsilateral draining lymph nodes of a few breast cancer patients underwent full-length TCR alpha and beta sequencing. Tumor tissue and lymph nodes obtained from ipsilateral axillary dissection were perfused with PBS, minced and then digested with collagenase I and hyaluronidase. Sorted cell populations were confirmed by FACS to exceed 90% purity. The TCR originated in a female donor with breast cancer. Specimen: tumor-infiltrating naive CD4+ T cells sorted from the breast tumor. This specimen's cell subset or site label, interpreted: naive CD4+ T cells, CD4+CD45RA+CD25-. Recombination joined TRBV20-1 with TRBJ1-5; no D gene is confidently identified. The CDR3 region has the sequence CSASDNNQPQHF. The nucleotides are TGCAGTGCTAGTGACAACAATCAGCCCCAGCATTTT.